The TCR beta chain under discussion was sequenced for a study of cytomegalovirus exposure and HLA in healthy donors. General study findings and limits: Previous analysis showed most TCR beta V segments were productive about 90% or about 30% of the time. Rarity held for most TCR sequences, but there were some public TCRs that occurred in many donors. Using a false discovery rate of 0.05, a later analysis showed that 15,000 to 20,000 TCR beta sequences were associated with HLA alleles. One variant, a missense change in DCLRE1C, was linked in a later analysis to TCR beta V- and J-gene trimming.

This clone has a handful of counts. Its antigen is undetermined. In the PCR, 60 Vbeta and 13 Jbeta primers were used. Sequenced by immunoSEQ multiplex PCR; TCRdb stores in-frame clones only, minus some. Of about 140,000 clones in the sample, around 86% were seen once. The clonotype comes from a female donor in good health and CMV-seronegative. Sequencing was performed on PBMCs.

Here the CDR3 DNA reads TGTGCCAGCAGTGGGACTAGACGGGGGCTTTCACGGGCTTTCTTT. Protein product: CASSGTRRGLSRAFF. This chain joins TRBV25-1 and TRBJ1-1; D is perhaps TRBD1 (6 bases). This CDR3 region has 15 residues. Per the germline V gene, CDR1 is MGHDK and CDR2 is SYGVNS. The germline V and J ends were trimmed by 4 bases and 11 bases, with 23 bases remaining between them. Drawing the rest from reference TRBV25-1 and TRBJ1-1, the complete variable domain is EADIYQTPRYLVIGTGKKITLECSQTMGHDKMYWYQQDPGMELHLIHYSYGVNSTEKGDLSSESTVSRIRTEHFPLTLESARPSHTSQYLCASSGTRRGLSRAFFGQGTRLTVV.